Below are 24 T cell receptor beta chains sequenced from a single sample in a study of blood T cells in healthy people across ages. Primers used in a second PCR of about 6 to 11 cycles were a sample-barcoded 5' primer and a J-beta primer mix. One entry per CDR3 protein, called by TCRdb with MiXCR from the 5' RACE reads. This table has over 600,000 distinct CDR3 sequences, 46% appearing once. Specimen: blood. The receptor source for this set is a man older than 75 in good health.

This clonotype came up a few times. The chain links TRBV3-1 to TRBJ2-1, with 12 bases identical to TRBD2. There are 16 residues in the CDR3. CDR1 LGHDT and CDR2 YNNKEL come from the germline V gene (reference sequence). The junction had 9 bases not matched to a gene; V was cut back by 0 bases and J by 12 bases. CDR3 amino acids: CASSQDELAGGRGQFF. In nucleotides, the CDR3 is TGTGCCAGCAGCCAAGATGAACTAGCGGGAGGAAGGGGGCAGTTCTTC.

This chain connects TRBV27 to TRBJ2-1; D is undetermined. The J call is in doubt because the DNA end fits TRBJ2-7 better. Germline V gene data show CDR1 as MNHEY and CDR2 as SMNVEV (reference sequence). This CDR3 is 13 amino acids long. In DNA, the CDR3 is TGTGCCAGCAGTTCCGGGCTCTACAATGAGCAGTACTTC. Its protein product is CASSSGLYNEQYF.

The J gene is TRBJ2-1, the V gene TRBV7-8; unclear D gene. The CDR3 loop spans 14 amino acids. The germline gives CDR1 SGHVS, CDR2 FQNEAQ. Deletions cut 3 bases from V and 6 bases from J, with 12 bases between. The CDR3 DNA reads TGTGCCAGCAGCTTCGACCTAGTCAGCAATGAGCAGTTCTTC. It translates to CASSFDLVSNEQFF.

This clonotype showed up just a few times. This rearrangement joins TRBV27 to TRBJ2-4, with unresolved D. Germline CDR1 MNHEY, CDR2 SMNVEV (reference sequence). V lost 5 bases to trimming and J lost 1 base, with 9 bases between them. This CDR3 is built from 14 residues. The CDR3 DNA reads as TGTGCCAGCAGTGTGTGGTTCGCCAAAAACATTCAGTACTTC. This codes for CASSVWFAKNIQYF.

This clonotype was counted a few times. The CDR3 loop is CASSASGEGNEQFF. DNA for the CDR3: TGTGCCAGCAGCGCTAGCGGGGAGGGGAATGAGCAGTTCTTC. This chain uses TRBV11-2 with TRBJ2-1, with 9 bases lining up with TRBD2. CDR3 length: 14 residues. Germline-derived CDR1 and CDR2 are SGHAT and FQNNGV. Losses at the gene ends were 5 bases for V and 7 bases for J; bases not matched to a gene: 6.

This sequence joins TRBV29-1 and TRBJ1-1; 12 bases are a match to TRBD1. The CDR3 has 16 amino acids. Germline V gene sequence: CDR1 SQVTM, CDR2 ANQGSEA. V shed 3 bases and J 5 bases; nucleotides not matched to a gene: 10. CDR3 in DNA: TGCAGCGTTGACGTGGGACAGGGGGCGATTAGGACTGAAGCTTTCTTT. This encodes CSVDVGQGAIRTEAFF.

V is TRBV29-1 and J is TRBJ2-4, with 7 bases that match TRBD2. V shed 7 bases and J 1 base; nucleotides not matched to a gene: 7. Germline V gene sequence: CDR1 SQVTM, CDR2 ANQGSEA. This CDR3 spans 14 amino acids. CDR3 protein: CSGGEGSAKNIQYF. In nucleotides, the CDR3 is TGCAGCGGCGGGGAGGGTTCGGCCAAAAACATTCAGTACTTC. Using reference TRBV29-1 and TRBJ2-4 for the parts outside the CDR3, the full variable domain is SAVISQKPSRDICQRGTSLTIQCQVDSQVTMMFWYRQQPGQSLTLIATANQGSEATYESGFVIDKFPISRPNLTFSTLTVSNMSPEDSSIYLCSGGEGSAKNIQYFGAGTRLSVL.

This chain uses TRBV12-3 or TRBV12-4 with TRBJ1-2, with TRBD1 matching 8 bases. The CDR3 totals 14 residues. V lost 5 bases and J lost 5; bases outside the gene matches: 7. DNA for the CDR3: TGTGCCAGCAGTATGGGACAGGTGATATATGGCTACACCTTC. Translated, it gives CASSMGQVIYGYTF.

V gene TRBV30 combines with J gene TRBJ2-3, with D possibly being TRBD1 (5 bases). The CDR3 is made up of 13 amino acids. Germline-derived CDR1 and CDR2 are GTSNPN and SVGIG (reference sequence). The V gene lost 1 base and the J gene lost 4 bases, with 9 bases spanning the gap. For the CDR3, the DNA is TGTGCCTGGAGTGGAAGGGGCCCAGATACGCAGTATTTT. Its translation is CAWSGRGPDTQYF.

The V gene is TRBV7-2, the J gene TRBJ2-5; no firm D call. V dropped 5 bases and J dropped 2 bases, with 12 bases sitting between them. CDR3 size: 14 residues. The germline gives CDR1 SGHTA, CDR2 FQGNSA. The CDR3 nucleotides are TGTGCCAGCAGCCGAGCCCGTGGGCAAGAGACCCAGTACTTC. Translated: CASSRARGQETQYF.

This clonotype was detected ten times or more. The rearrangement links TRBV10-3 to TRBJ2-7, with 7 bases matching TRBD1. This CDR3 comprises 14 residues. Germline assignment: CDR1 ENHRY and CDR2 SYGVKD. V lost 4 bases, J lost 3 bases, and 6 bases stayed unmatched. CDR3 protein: CAISGGQGDYEQYF. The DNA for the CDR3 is TGTGCCATCAGTGGAGGGCAGGGGGACTACGAGCAGTACTTC.

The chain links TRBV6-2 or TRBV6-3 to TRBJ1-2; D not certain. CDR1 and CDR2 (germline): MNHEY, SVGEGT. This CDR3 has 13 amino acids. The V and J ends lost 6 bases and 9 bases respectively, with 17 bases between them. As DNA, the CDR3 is TGTGCCAGCAGGGACCTTACTGTCGGAAGCTACACCTTC. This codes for CASRDLTVGSYTF.

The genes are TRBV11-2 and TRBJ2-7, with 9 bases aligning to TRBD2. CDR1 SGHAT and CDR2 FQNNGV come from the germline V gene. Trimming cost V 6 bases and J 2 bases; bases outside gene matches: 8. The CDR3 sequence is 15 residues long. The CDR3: CASRVLSGRTYEQYF. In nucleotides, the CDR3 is TGTGCCAGCAGAGTTTTGAGCGGGAGGACCTACGAGCAGTACTTC.

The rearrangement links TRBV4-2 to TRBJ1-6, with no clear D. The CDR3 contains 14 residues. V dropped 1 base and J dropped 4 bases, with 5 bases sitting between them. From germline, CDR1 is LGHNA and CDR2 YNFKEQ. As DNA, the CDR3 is TGTGCCAGCAGCCAAGTCCGGTATAATTCACCCCTCCACTTT. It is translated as CASSQVRYNSPLHF.

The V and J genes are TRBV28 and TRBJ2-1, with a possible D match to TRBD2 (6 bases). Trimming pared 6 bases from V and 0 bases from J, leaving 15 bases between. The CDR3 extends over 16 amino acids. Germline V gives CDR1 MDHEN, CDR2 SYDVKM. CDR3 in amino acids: CASSLYAGSSYNEQFF. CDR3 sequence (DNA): TGTGCCAGCAGCTTGTACGCGGGAAGCTCCTACAATGAGCAGTTCTTC. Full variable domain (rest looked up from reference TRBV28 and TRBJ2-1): DVKVTQSSRYLVKRTGEKVFLECVQDMDHENMFWYRQDPGLGLRLIYFSYDVKMKEKGDIPEGYSVSREKKERFSLILESASTNQTSMYLCASSLYAGSSYNEQFFGPGTRLTVL.

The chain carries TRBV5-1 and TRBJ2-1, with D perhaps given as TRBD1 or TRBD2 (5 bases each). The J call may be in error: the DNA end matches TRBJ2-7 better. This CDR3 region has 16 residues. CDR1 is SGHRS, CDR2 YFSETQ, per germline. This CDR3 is CASSRRGDVSYNEQYF. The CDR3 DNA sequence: TGCGCCAGCAGCAGACGGGGCGATGTCTCCTACAATGAGCAGTACTTC.

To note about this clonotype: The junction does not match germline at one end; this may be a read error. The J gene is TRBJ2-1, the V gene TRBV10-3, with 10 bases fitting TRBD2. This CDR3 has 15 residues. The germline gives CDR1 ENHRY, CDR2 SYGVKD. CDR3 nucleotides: TGTGCTATCAGTGGACTAGCGGAGTCCTACAATGAGCAGTTCTTC. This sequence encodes CAISGLAESYNEQFF.

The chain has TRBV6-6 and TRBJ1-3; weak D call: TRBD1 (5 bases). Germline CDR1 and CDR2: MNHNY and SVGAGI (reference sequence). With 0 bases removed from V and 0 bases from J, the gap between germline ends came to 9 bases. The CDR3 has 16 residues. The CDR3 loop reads CASSYSSQVSGNTIYF. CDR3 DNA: TGTGCCAGCAGTTACTCCTCACAGGTCTCTGGAAACACCATATATTTT.

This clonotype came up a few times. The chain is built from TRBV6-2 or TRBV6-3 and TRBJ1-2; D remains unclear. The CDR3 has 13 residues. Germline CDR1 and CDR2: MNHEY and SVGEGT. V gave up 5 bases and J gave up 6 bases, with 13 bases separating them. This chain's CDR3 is CASSDPPGNGYTF. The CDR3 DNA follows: TGTGCCAGCAGTGACCCCCCGGGGAATGGCTACACCTTC.

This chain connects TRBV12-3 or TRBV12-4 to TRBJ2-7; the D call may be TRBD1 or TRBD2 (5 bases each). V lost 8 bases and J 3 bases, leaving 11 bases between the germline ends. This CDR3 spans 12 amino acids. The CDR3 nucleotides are TGTGCCAGCGGGACGGGCTACTACGAGCAGTACTTC. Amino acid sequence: CASGTGYYEQYF.

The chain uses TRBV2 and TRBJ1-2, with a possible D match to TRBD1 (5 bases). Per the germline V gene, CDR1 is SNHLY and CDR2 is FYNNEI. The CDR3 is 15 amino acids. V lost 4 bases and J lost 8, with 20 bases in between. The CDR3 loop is CASSGRGDDLGGYTF. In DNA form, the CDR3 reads TGTGCCAGCAGTGGACGGGGGGACGACCTTGGAGGCTACACCTTC. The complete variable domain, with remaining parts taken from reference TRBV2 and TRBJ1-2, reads EPEVTQTPSHQVTQMGQEVILRCVPISNHLYFYWYRQILGQKVEFLVSFYNNEISEKSEIFDDQFSVERPDGSNFTLKIRSTKLEDSAMYFCASSGRGDDLGGYTFGSGTRLTVV.

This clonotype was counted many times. CDR3 in DNA: TGTGCCAGCAGCCGGACAAATTCACCCCTCCACTTT. This codes for CASSRTNSPLHF. The chain couples TRBV3-1 to TRBJ1-6, with D perhaps matching TRBD1 (5 bases). V dropped 4 bases and J dropped 7 bases, with 5 bases sitting between them. The germline CDR1 and CDR2 sequences are LGHDT and YNNKEL (reference sequence). The CDR3 has 12 amino acids.

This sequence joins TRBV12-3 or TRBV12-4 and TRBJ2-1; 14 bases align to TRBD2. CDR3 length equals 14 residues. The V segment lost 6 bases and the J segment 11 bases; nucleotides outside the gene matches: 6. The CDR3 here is CASRPGLAGDKQFF. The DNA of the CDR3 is TGTGCCAGCAGACCGGGACTAGCGGGAGATAAGCAGTTCTTC.

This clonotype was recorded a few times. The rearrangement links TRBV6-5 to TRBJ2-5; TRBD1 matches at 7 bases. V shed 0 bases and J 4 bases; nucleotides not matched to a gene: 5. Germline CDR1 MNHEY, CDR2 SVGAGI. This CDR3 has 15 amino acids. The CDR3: CASSYSTGFSETQYF. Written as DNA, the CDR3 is TGTGCCAGCAGTTACTCGACAGGGTTTTCAGAGACCCAGTACTTC.